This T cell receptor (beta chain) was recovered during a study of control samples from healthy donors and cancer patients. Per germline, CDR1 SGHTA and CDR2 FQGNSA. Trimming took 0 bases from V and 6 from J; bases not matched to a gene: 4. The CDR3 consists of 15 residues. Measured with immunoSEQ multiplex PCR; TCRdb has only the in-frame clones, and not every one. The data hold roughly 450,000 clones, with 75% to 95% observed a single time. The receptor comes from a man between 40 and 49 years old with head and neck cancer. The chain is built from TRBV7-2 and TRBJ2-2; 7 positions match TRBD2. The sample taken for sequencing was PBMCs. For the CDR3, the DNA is TGTGCCAGCAGCTTAGCGGGAGGGTACGCCGGGGAGCTGTTTTTT. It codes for CASSLAGGYAGELFF.